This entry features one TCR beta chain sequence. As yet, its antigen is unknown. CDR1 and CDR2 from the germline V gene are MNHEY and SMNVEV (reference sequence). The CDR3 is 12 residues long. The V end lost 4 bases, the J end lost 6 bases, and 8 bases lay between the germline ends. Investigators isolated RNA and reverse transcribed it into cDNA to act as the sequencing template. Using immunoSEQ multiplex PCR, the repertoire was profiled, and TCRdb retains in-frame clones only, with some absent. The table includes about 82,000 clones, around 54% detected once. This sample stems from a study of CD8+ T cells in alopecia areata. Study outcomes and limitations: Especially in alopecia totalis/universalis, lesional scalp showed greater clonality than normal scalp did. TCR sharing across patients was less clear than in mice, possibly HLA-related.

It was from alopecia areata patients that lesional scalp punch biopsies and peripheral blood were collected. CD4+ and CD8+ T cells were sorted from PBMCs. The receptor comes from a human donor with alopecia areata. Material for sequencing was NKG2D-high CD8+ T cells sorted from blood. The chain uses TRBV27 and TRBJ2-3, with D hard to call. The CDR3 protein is CASSSKDDTQYF. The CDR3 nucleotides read TGTGCCAGCAGTTCAAAAGATGATACGCAGTATTTT.